This record concerns one T cell receptor (beta chain) sequence. Its target is not known. V shed 3 bases and J shed 1 base, with 13 bases lying between them. Germline values: CDR1 MGHRA, CDR2 YSYEKL. CDR3 length equals 17 residues. These data originate in a study of response to subunit inactivated influenza vaccine. Findings and limits, study-wide: Each seasonal influenza vaccination recruits few new T cells, the authors suggested.

TCRdb reprocessed the RT-PCR reads via MiXCR and lists one record per CDR3 protein. The table records 550,000 to 800,000 distinct CDR3 sequences, around 16% of them present only once. The sample consisted of PBMCs from blood, taken less than 13 days after vaccination. This clonotype was sampled from a man aged 45-65 years who received an inactivated influenza vaccine. The rearrangement uses TRBV4-1 and TRBJ2-6; TRBD1 is a possible D gene (6 bases). The CDR3 loop is CASSQDRTISGANVLTF. CDR3 DNA: TGCGCCAGCAGCCAGGACAGAACAATATCTGGGGCCAACGTCCTGACTTTC.